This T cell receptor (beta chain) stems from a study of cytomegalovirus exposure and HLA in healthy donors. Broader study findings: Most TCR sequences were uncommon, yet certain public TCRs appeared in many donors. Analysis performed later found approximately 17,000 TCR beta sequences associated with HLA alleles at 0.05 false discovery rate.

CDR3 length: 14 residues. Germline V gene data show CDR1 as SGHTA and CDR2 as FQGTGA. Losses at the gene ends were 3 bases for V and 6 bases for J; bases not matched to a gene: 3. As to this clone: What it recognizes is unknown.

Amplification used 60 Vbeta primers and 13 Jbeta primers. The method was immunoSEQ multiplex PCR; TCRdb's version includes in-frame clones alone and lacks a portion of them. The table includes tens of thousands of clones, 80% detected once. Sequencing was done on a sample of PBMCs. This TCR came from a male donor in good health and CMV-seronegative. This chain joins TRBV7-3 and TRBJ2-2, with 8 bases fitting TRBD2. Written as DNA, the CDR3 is TGTGCCAGCAGCTTCGGCGGGGGGTCCGGGGAGCTGTTTTTT. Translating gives CASSFGGGSGELFF.